The 5 T cell receptor beta chains below come from one sample, sequenced in a study of glioma-infiltrating T cells. TCR alpha and beta CDR3 regions were amplified from RNA using iRepertoire nested multiplex PCR. TCRdb used MiXCR to reprocess the multiplex PCR reads, holding one entry per CDR3 protein. The data hold approximately 110,000 distinct CDR3 sequences, with roughly 25% observed a single time. Sequencing was carried out using glioma tissue, nonneoplastic brain tissue, or PBMCs (not recorded which). The receptors stem from a human donor with low-grade glioma or glioblastoma, undergoing nonglioma brain surgery, or in good health (not recorded which).

This chain joins TRBV29-1 and TRBJ2-3; 7 bases match TRBD2. J was trimmed by 0 bases and V by 4 bases; bases with no gene match: 7. The CDR3 has 15 residues. The germline V gene has CDR1 SQVTM and CDR2 ANQGSEA. CDR3 sequence: CSVALLATSTDTQYF. The CDR3 nucleotides are TGCAGCGTTGCCCTACTAGCGACTAGCACAGATACGCAGTATTTT.

The V gene is TRBV19, the J gene TRBJ2-1; 11 positions match TRBD2. This CDR3 is 17 amino acids long. Trimming at V came to 5 bases and at J to 6 bases, leaving 12 bases not matched to a gene. Germline CDR1 and CDR2: LNHDA and SQIVND (reference sequence). In DNA form, the CDR3 reads TGTGCCAGTAGTGCAGGATCTAGCGGGAGGAACGGCAATGAGCAGTTCTTC. Translated: CASSAGSSGRNGNEQFF.

Comment on this clonotype: Being one base from a much bigger clone, this may be a read error. No conserved phenylalanine or tryptophan is present at the end of the CDR3, so a read error is the likely explanation. The chain recombines TRBV28 with TRBJ2-7; TRBD1 aligns across 9 bases. The germline gives CDR1 MDHEN, CDR2 SYDVKM. The CDR3 runs 14 residues. V lost 6 bases, J lost 5 bases, and 8 bases stayed unmatched. CDR3 sequence: CASSSGTGNHEQYL. CDR3 DNA: TGTGCCAGCAGCTCCGGGACAGGGAATCACGAGCAGTACCTC.

The table lists this clonotype with many counts. V gene TRBV20-1 combines with J gene TRBJ2-7, with D unclear. The CDR3 runs 15 residues. Germline loops: CDR1 DFQATT, CDR2 SNEGSKA (reference sequence). The V and J ends lost 0 bases and 0 bases respectively, with 12 bases between them. The CDR3 DNA sequence: TGCAGTGCTAGAGATCCTGACCGGCTCTCCTACGAGCAGTACTTC. Residues: CSARDPDRLSYEQYF.

This clonotype was counted at least ten times. This may be a read error, as it is one base from a much larger clone. The chain links TRBV6-2 or TRBV6-3 to TRBJ2-3; D not certain. Germline V gives CDR1 MNHEY, CDR2 SVGEGT. The CDR3 runs to 13 residues. In DNA form, the CDR3 reads TGTTCCAGCAGCCCAACCGTCAGTGCGACGCAGTATTTT. Protein: CSSSPTVSATQYF.